These 14 T cell receptor beta chains were sequenced from one sample in a study of blood T cells in healthy people across ages. PCR was performed a second time for roughly 7 to 12 cycles using a sample-barcoded 5' primer and a J-beta primer mix. TCRdb used MiXCR to reprocess the 5' RACE reads, holding one entry per CDR3 protein. The table lists around 1,600,000 distinct CDR3 sequences, approximately 42% of them singletons, with less than 5% in the top ten. The sequencing input was blood. The receptors were sampled from a woman younger than 30 in good health.

This clonotype was counted only a few times. This rearrangement joins TRBV5-1 to TRBJ2-5; the match to TRBD1 covers 8 bases. The CDR3 length is 17 residues. The V gene's germline CDR1 is SGHRS and CDR2 YFSETQ. The V and J ends lost 1 base and 11 bases, in that order; junction bases with no gene match: 19. CDR3 coding DNA: TGCGCCAGCAGCTTGACGACAGGGGTGAGAGCATACAATGAGCAGTACTTC. Its translation is CASSLTTGVRAYNEQYF.

This clonotype was observed a few times. The V call is TRBV7-2, the J call TRBJ2-2; no firm D call. CDR3 length: 16 amino acids. Germline lookup yields CDR1 SGHTA and CDR2 FQGNSA. V was shortened by 5 bases and J by 4 bases, with 17 bases between the two germline ends. Here the CDR3 DNA reads TGTGCCAGCAGCCCGACATCGACGGCGAGCACCGGGGAGCTGTTTTTT. Its protein product is CASSPTSTASTGELFF.

The chain couples TRBV20-1 to TRBJ2-2; weak D call: TRBD2 (6 bases). CDR3 length equals 14 residues. The germline V gene has CDR1 DFQATT and CDR2 SNEGSKA (reference sequence). The ends were cut back, 0 bases at V and 3 bases at J, with 8 bases in the middle. The CDR3 region is CSARDGTHTGELFF. DNA of the CDR3: TGCAGTGCTAGAGATGGGACTCACACCGGGGAGCTGTTTTTT.

The chain combines TRBV15 with TRBJ2-5; TRBD2 agrees at 7 bases. Per the germline V gene, CDR1 is LNHNV and CDR2 is YYDKDF (reference sequence). Germline trimming cut 4 bases from V and 6 bases from J; bases unmatched to any gene: 20. There are 18 residues in the CDR3. The CDR3 reads CATSTAWGEGLEGKTQYF. The CDR3 nucleotides are TGTGCCACCAGCACAGCTTGGGGGGAGGGCCTCGAGGGGAAGACCCAGTACTTC.

This clonotype was counted many times. V gene TRBV12-3 or TRBV12-4 combines with J gene TRBJ1-2; D gene ambiguous. Trimming pared 4 bases from V and 3 bases from J, leaving 12 bases between. The CDR3 contains 14 residues. The CDR3 spells CASSSRGPDYGYTF. DNA for the CDR3: TGTGCCAGCAGTTCCCGGGGTCCTGACTATGGCTACACCTTC.

For the CDR3, the DNA is TGTGCCAGCAGTGTCCCAGGATCCTACGAGCAGTACTTC. Translating it yields CASSVPGSYEQYF. The V call is TRBV25-1, the J call TRBJ2-7; D unclear. This CDR3 region has 13 residues. Per germline, CDR1 MGHDK and CDR2 SYGVNS. The V gene lost 4 bases and the J gene lost 1 base, with 8 bases spanning the gap.

This clonotype was detected a few times. The V gene is TRBV2, the J gene TRBJ2-1, with D perhaps TRBD2 (6 bases). Trimming pared 7 bases from V and 12 bases from J, leaving 25 bases between. The CDR3 loop spans 15 amino acids. Per germline, CDR1 SNHLY and CDR2 FYNNEI. CDR3 protein: CASTSWDLGQFGQFF. CDR3 coding DNA: TGTGCCAGCACCTCGTGGGACTTAGGGCAATTTGGGCAGTTCTTC. The entire variable domain, with the rest obtained from reference TRBV2 and TRBJ2-1, is as follows: EPEVTQTPSHQVTQMGQEVILRCVPISNHLYFYWYRQILGQKVEFLVSFYNNEISEKSEIFDDQFSVERPDGSNFTLKIRSTKLEDSAMYFCASTSWDLGQFGQFFGPGTRLTVL.

In this sample, this clonotype turned up many times. V gene TRBV20-1 combines with J gene TRBJ2-1; the D gene is possibly TRBD2 (7 bases). The CDR3 runs 15 residues. Trimming took off 0 bases at V and 3 bases at J, with 12 bases between the two ends. Per the germline V gene, CDR1 is DFQATT and CDR2 is SNEGSKA (reference sequence). The CDR3 nucleotides read TGCAGTGCTAGAGACATGAGGGGGGGCTACAATGAGCAGTTCTTC. Translation: CSARDMRGGYNEQFF.

V usage is TRBV27 and J usage is TRBJ2-4, with D uncertain. The germline V and J ends were trimmed by 6 bases and 13 bases, with 22 bases remaining between them. The CDR3 covers 14 residues. The germline V gene encodes CDR1 MNHEY and CDR2 SMNVEV (reference sequence). The CDR3 DNA is TGTGCCAGCAGCCGTGGGGTTGGGATGAATGAGCAGTACTTC. Translating it yields CASSRGVGMNEQYF.

This chain uses TRBV4-3 with TRBJ1-2; no clear D. The CDR3 consists of 16 residues. CDR1 LGHNA and CDR2 YSLEER come from the germline V gene. V gave up 0 bases and J gave up 7 bases, with 18 bases separating them. CDR3 coding DNA: TGCGCCAGCAGCCAAGATCGGGGATGGCCCTACTTTGGCTACACCTTC. This codes for CASSQDRGWPYFGYTF.

The rearrangement uses TRBV12-3 or TRBV12-4 and TRBJ1-2, with D perhaps matching TRBD1 (6 bases). Trimming stripped 6 bases from V and 3 bases from J, with 11 bases between. The CDR3 covers 13 residues. The CDR3 DNA reads TGTGCCAGCAGATGGTCAGGGGACTATGGCTACACCTTC. Amino acids: CASRWSGDYGYTF.

The table lists this clonotype with a count of one. One end of the junction does not line up with germline, which may come from a read error. The CDR3 here is CASNDPGLASADMQYF. As DNA, the CDR3 is TGTGCCAGCAATGACCCGGGACTAGCTAGCGCAGATATGCAGTATTTT. The V call is TRBV12-3 or TRBV12-4, the J call TRBJ2-3, with 9 positions matching TRBD2. There are 16 residues in the CDR3.

The CDR3 bases are TGTGCCAGCACTACGACAGAGACTCCACCCCTCCACTTT. Its protein product is CASTTTETPPLHF. This rearrangement joins TRBV12-3 or TRBV12-4 to TRBJ1-6, with D perhaps matching TRBD1 (5 bases). CDR3 length: 13 amino acids. The V gene lost 7 bases and the J gene lost 11 bases, with 15 bases spanning the gap.

The V and J genes are TRBV7-2 and TRBJ2-5; 9 bases map to TRBD1. Germline V CDR1 and CDR2: SGHTA, FQGNSA. With 1 base clipped from V and 11 bases from J, the junction kept 14 bases outside the gene matches. The CDR3 has 16 amino acids. CDR3 loop: CASSLEGQGQRNEQYF. CDR3 DNA sequence: TGTGCCAGCAGCTTAGAAGGACAGGGGCAGAGGAATGAGCAGTACTTC.